These 28 T cell receptor beta chains came from one sample sequenced in a study of T cell responses to AZD1222 COVID-19 vaccine. The assay was immunoSEQ multiplex PCR, and TCRdb's table has in-frame clones only and misses some. The top ten clones hold over 5% of a sample with 50,000 to 70,000 clones, 89% of them seen once. The sequences come from peripheral blood, collected 28 days after the second AZD1222 dose. The receptors here all came from an adult who received the AZD1222 COVID-19 vaccine.

This clone was detected once. This sequence joins TRBV11-3 and TRBJ2-7; 8 bases map to TRBD1. Trimming cost V 4 bases and J 3 bases; bases outside gene matches: 5. CDR3 size: 14 residues. Germline V lookup: CDR1 SGHNT, CDR2 YENEEA. DNA of the CDR3: TGTGCCAGCAGCTCCGGGACAGGTAACTACGAGCAGTACTTC. Its translation is CASSSGTGNYEQYF. Full variable domain (outside the CDR3, taken from reference TRBV11-3 and TRBJ2-7): EAGVVQSPRYKIIEKKQPVAFWCNPISGHNTLYWYLQNLGQGPELLIRYENEEAVDDSQLPKDRFSAERLKGVDSTLKIQPAELGDSAVYLCASSSGTGNYEQYFGPGTRLTVT.

This chain uses TRBV19 with TRBJ1-2, with D possibly matching TRBD1 (5 bases). The V end lost 5 bases, the J end lost 3 bases, and 16 bases lay between the germline ends. The germline V gene encodes CDR1 LNHDA and CDR2 SQIVND (reference sequence). The CDR3 has 15 residues. CDR3 sequence: CASSPLTRDDYGYTF. The CDR3 bases are TGTGCCAGTAGTCCACTGACTAGGGACGACTATGGCTACACCTTC. Full variable domain (missing parts from reference TRBV19 and TRBJ1-2): DGGITQSPKYLFRKEGQNVTLSCEQNLNHDAMYWYRQDPGQGLRLIYYSQIVNDFQKGDIAEGYSVSREKKESFPLTVTSAQKNPTAFYLCASSPLTRDDYGYTFGSGTRLTVV.

The rearrangement links TRBV2 to TRBJ2-7, with TRBD1 matching 10 bases. J lost 4 bases, V lost 5 bases, and 5 bases had no gene match. Germline V gene lookup returns CDR1 SNHLY and CDR2 FYNNEI. The CDR3 loop spans 14 amino acids. This CDR3 is CASSPDRGGYEQYF. The CDR3 nucleotides read TGTGCCAGCAGTCCGGACAGGGGGGGGTACGAGCAGTACTTC.

This rearrangement joins TRBV11-2 to TRBJ2-1; 10 nucleotides line up with TRBD2. Losses at the gene ends were 5 bases for V and 5 bases for J; bases not matched to a gene: 6. The CDR3 runs 15 residues. The germline V gene encodes CDR1 SGHAT and CDR2 FQNNGV. The CDR3 protein is CASSPAGGPHNEQFF. In DNA, the CDR3 is TGTGCCAGCAGCCCAGCGGGGGGGCCCCACAATGAGCAGTTCTTC.

V usage is TRBV7-2 and J usage is TRBJ1-1; D perhaps matches TRBD1 (6 bases). Germline CDR1 and CDR2: SGHTA and FQGNSA. The V end was cut by 3 bases, the J end by 3 bases, with 11 bases between. The CDR3 loop spans 14 amino acids. The CDR3 bases are TGTGCCAGCAGCTTCCTAGGGGGGGACACTGAAGCTTTCTTT. As protein: CASSFLGGDTEAFF.

This clone was seen a single time. This rearrangement joins TRBV6-6 to TRBJ1-5; TRBD1 matches at 11 bases. CDR1 and CDR2 from the germline V gene are MNHNY and SVGAGI (reference sequence). The V gene end was trimmed by 5 bases and the J gene end by 8 bases; junction bases not matched to a gene: 8. This CDR3 region has 15 residues. In nucleotides, the CDR3 is TGTGCCAGCAGTCAAAGGACAGGGGGCTTCAAGCCCCAGCATTTT. It translates to CASSQRTGGFKPQHF.

The CDR3 spells CAWSNDLTDTQYF. CDR3 sequence (DNA): TGTGCCTGGAGTAACGACCTCACAGATACGCAGTATTTT. This sequence joins TRBV30 and TRBJ2-3, with no clear D. The germline V gene has CDR1 GTSNPN and CDR2 SVGIG (reference sequence). The V and J ends lost 2 bases and 2 bases respectively, with 8 bases between them. The CDR3 is 13 amino acids.

The chain has TRBV6-5 and TRBJ2-3, with 7 positions matching TRBD2. The germline V gene has CDR1 MNHEY and CDR2 SVGAGI. The CDR3 contains 13 residues. V lost 0 bases and J lost 8; bases outside the gene matches: 2. CDR3 sequence: CASSYSSGVTQYF. In nucleotides, the CDR3 is TGTGCCAGCAGTTACTCAAGCGGGGTTACGCAGTATTTT.

V and J are TRBV18 and TRBJ1-4; D is undetermined. Trimming removed 1 base at V and 0 bases at J, with 6 bases between. This CDR3 is built from 15 residues. Germline V gives CDR1 KGHSH, CDR2 LQKENI. The CDR3 spells CASSPQGATNEKLFF. CDR3 nucleotide sequence: TGTGCCAGCTCACCACAGGGTGCAACTAATGAAAAACTGTTTTTT. The full variable domain, its missing parts supplied by reference TRBV18 and TRBJ1-4, is NAGVMQNPRHLVRRRGQEARLRCSPMKGHSHVYWYRQLPEEGLKFMVYLQKENIIDESGMPKERFSAEFPKEGPSILRIQQVVRGDSAAYFCASSPQGATNEKLFFGSGTQLSVL.

The chain has TRBV19 and TRBJ1-5; D gene unclear. Trimming pared 7 bases from V and 2 bases from J, leaving 6 bases between. CDR3 length equals 12 residues. Germline CDR1 is LNHDA and CDR2 is SQIVND (reference sequence). CDR3 nucleotides: TGTGCCAGTACACGGGGCAATCAGCCCCAGCATTTT. As protein: CASTRGNQPQHF.

CDR3 bases: TGTGCCATCAGTGAGTCGAAGTGGCAGGGAGGGGTTGGCTACACCTTC. Amino acids: CAISESKWQGGVGYTF. This rearrangement joins TRBV10-3 to TRBJ1-2, with D tentatively TRBD1 (5 bases). The CDR3 extends over 16 amino acids. The germline CDR1 and CDR2 sequences are ENHRY and SYGVKD. Trimming took off 0 bases at V and 7 bases at J, with 18 bases between the two ends.

This rearrangement joins TRBV5-5 to TRBJ1-1; D unclear. V gave up 3 bases and J gave up 0 bases, with 12 bases separating them. Per the germline V gene, CDR1 is SGHKS and CDR2 is YYEKEE (reference sequence). CDR3 length equals 15 residues. The CDR3 coding sequence is TGTGCCAGCAGCTCGCTAGCGGTCATGAACACTGAAGCTTTCTTT. Translation gives CASSSLAVMNTEAFF.

The J gene is TRBJ1-1, the V gene TRBV12-5, with 7 nucleotides matching TRBD1. CDR1 is LGHNT and CDR2 is FRNRAP in the germline V gene. Trimming cost V 5 bases and J 5 bases; bases outside gene matches: 8. The CDR3 length is 14 residues. The CDR3 DNA reads TGTGCTAGTGGTGATGACAGGGCGGCAACTGAAGCTTTCTTT. Protein product: CASGDDRAATEAFF.

The chain has TRBV9 and TRBJ2-1; a possible D gene is TRBD2 (6 bases). The V gene's germline CDR1 is SGDLS and CDR2 YYNGEE. V lost 4 bases to trimming and J lost 7 bases, with 12 bases between them. The CDR3 has 13 residues. The CDR3 spells CASSSGTGNEQFF. In nucleotides, the CDR3 is TGTGCCAGCAGCTCCGGGACTGGGAATGAGCAGTTCTTC.

This chain links TRBV3-1 (or the pseudogene TRBV3-2) with TRBJ2-3; 10 bases map to TRBD2. V lost 0 bases to trimming and J lost 4 bases; unmatched junction nucleotides: 10. This CDR3 is 18 amino acids long. From germline, CDR1 is LGHDT and CDR2 YNNKEL (reference sequence). The CDR3 nucleotides are TGTGCCAGCAGCCAAGATGATCCGCGAGCGGGGGGGCCAGATACGCAGTATTTT. This sequence encodes CASSQDDPRAGGPDTQYF.

J is TRBJ1-5 and V is TRBV3-1 (or the pseudogene TRBV3-2); weak D call: TRBD1 (5 bases). CDR3 length: 15 residues. Germline V CDR1 and CDR2: LGHDT, YNNKEL (reference sequence). Trimming stripped 5 bases from V and 5 bases from J, with 16 bases between. This CDR3 reads CASSRSGTDHQPQHF. The CDR3 nucleotides read TGTGCCAGCAGCAGATCCGGGACTGATCATCAGCCCCAGCATTTT.

The chain couples TRBV7-2 to TRBJ1-2, with TRBD1 as a possible D gene (6 bases). V was clipped by 4 bases and J by 5 bases, with 11 bases between them. The CDR3 is made up of 13 amino acids. Germline CDR1 reads SGHTA; CDR2 reads FQGNSA. CDR3 loop: CASSSGTLYGYTF. DNA of the CDR3: TGTGCCAGCAGCTCGGGGACATTGTATGGCTACACCTTC.

The J gene is TRBJ1-1, the V gene TRBV6-5; 7 nucleotides agree with TRBD1. With 5 bases clipped from V and 4 bases from J, the junction kept 4 bases outside the gene matches. Per the germline V gene, CDR1 is MNHEY and CDR2 is SVGAGI. This CDR3 spans 13 amino acids. The CDR3 DNA sequence: TGTGCCAGCAGTCTTACAGGGGTCACTGAAGCTTTCTTT. Amino acids: CASSLTGVTEAFF.

The V call is TRBV12-3 or TRBV12-4, the J call TRBJ2-7, with a tentative D call TRBD2 (6 bases). This CDR3 is 13 amino acids long. V was clipped by 3 bases and J by 0 bases, with 6 bases between them. CDR3 sequence: CASSLTSSYEQYF. In nucleotides, the CDR3 is TGTGCCAGCAGTTTGACTAGCTCCTACGAGCAGTACTTC.

The chain employs TRBV30 and TRBJ2-5; D is perhaps TRBD1 (5 bases). CDR3 size: 13 residues. Germline V gene data show CDR1 as GTSNPN and CDR2 as SVGIG (reference sequence). The V end was cut by 2 bases, the J end by 5 bases, with 12 bases between. Here the CDR3 reads CAWSIMGHETQYF. The CDR3 DNA sequence: TGTGCCTGGAGTATAATGGGGCACGAGACCCAGTACTTC. Full variable domain (missing parts from reference TRBV30 and TRBJ2-5): SQTIHQWPATLVQPVGSPLSLECTVEGTSNPNLYWYRQAAGRGLQLLFYSVGIGQISSEVPQNLSASRPQDRQFILSSKKLLLSDSGFYLCAWSIMGHETQYFGPGTRLLVL.

The genes are TRBV21-1 and TRBJ1-6. TRBV21-1 is annotated as a pseudogene. The CDR3 has 15 residues. CDR3 sequence (DNA): TGTGCCAGCAGCAAAGTAGTACGGGATAATTCACCCCTCCACTTT. It is translated as CASSKVVRDNSPLHF.

The chain uses TRBV27 and TRBJ1-1; D is unclear. The CDR3 sequence is 14 residues long. The V end lost 3 bases, the J end lost 1 base, and 9 bases lay between the germline ends. Germline V gene sequence: CDR1 MNHEY, CDR2 SMNVEV (reference sequence). The CDR3 DNA is TGTGCCAGCAGTTTCGGCACCCCGAACACTGAAGCTTTCTTT. This codes for CASSFGTPNTEAFF.

The CDR3 sequence is CASSAGQGVGEQFF. The DNA of the CDR3 is TGTGCCAGCAGCGCGGGACAGGGGGTAGGTGAGCAGTTCTTC. The V call is TRBV9, the J call TRBJ2-1; TRBD1 aligns across 11 bases. Germline trimming cut 3 bases from V and 9 bases from J; bases unmatched to any gene: 5. CDR1 and CDR2 from the germline V gene are SGDLS and YYNGEE. This CDR3 has 14 residues.

The table lists this clone with a few counts. V usage is TRBV3-1 (or the pseudogene TRBV3-2) and J usage is TRBJ2-7, with 10 bases fitting TRBD1. Germline CDR1 reads LGHDT; CDR2 reads YNNKEL (reference sequence). There are 15 residues in the CDR3. With 3 bases clipped from V and 3 bases from J, the junction kept 5 bases outside the gene matches. The CDR3 is CASSHHRDRGYEQYF. The CDR3 DNA follows: TGTGCCAGCAGCCACCACCGGGACAGGGGCTACGAGCAGTACTTC.

The rearrangement uses TRBV7-3 and TRBJ2-3, with 7 bases fitting TRBD1. V dropped 3 bases and J dropped 2; count of bases not matched to a gene: 5. Germline CDR1 SGHTA, CDR2 FQGTGA. The CDR3 has 15 amino acids. CDR3 sequence reads: CASSLIGGHTDTQYF. CDR3 sequence (DNA): TGTGCCAGCAGCTTGATAGGGGGCCACACAGATACGCAGTATTTT.

This sequence joins TRBV5-1 and TRBJ2-7, with TRBD1 matching over 10 bases. From germline, CDR1 is SGHRS and CDR2 YFSETQ. This CDR3 region has 15 residues. Losses at the gene ends were 3 bases for V and 1 base for J; bases not matched to a gene: 4. This CDR3 is CASSSRTGGSYEQYF. The DNA for the CDR3 is TGCGCCAGCAGCTCACGGACAGGGGGGTCCTACGAGCAGTACTTC.

The CDR3 DNA is TGTGCCAGCAGTTTAAAGGGGGCAGTCTACGAGCAGTACTTC. It codes for CASSLKGAVYEQYF. This rearrangement joins TRBV27 to TRBJ2-7, with TRBD1 matching over 7 bases. The length of the CDR3 is 14 residues. The germline gives CDR1 MNHEY, CDR2 SMNVEV (reference sequence). V was pared by 2 bases and J by 3 bases, with 4 bases of the junction left unmatched.

The chain recombines TRBV19 with TRBJ2-7; tentatively, D is TRBD2 (7 bases). The V end was cut by 1 base, the J end by 1 base, with 14 bases between. The CDR3 totals 16 residues. Per the germline V gene, CDR1 is LNHDA and CDR2 is SQIVND (reference sequence). As DNA, the CDR3 is TGTGCCAGTAGTATAGGATTTGGGGGGGCATCCTACGAGCAGTACTTC. Its protein product is CASSIGFGGASYEQYF.